A selection of T cell receptor beta chains follows, all from one sample in a study of blood T cell repertoires in COVID-19. Sequencing was performed with immunoSEQ multiplex PCR; in TCRdb, only in-frame clones are kept and a portion is missing. The sample comprises 75,000 to 95,000 clones, approximately 82% of which are singletons, and around 25% rests with the top ten. The sample was peripheral blood. All receptors come from a man in his sixties with acute or convalescent COVID-19. CDR3s include the opening cysteine and the closing phenylalanine or tryptophan. Each record gives: clone size, J gene, D gene, V gene, CDR3 DNA, CDR3 protein. The D gene is left open where the match is weak. Clone size is not always given. Where it is, it says once, few, many or a class for expanded clones.

NA,TRBJ1-5,NA,TRBV30,TGTGCCTGGAGTGGTGGCATCAGCGGCAATCAGCCCCAGCATTTT,CAWSGGISGNQPQHF
NA,TRBJ2-7,TRBD1,TRBV19,TGTGCCAGTAGTATAGCCGACAGGGTGGTCTACGAGCAGTACTTC,CASSIADRVVYEQYF
NA,TRBJ1-5,TRBD1,TRBV7-8,TGTGCCAGCAGCTGGGGGACAGGGGGCAATCAGCCCCAGCATTTT,CASSWGTGGNQPQHF
NA,TRBJ1-2,TRBD1,TRBV6-1,TGTGCCAGCAGTGAGGACAGGGGAAAAGGAGGCTACACCTTC,CASSEDRGKGGYTF
NA,TRBJ2-5,NA,TRBV27,TGTGCCAGCAGTTTAGGGGGGAGAGAGACCCAGTACTTC,CASSLGGRETQYF
NA,TRBJ1-1,TRBD1,TRBV29-1,TGCAGTGGGACAGTTCGGTCCGACACTGAAGCTTTCTTT,CSGTVRSDTEAFF
NA,TRBJ2-1,TRBD1,TRBV7-2,TGTGCCAGCAGCTTAGGAGGGCCTACAGGGGGCAATGAGCAGTTCTTC,CASSLGGPTGGNEQFF
few,TRBJ1-1,NA,TRBV24-1,TGTGCCACCATGTCAAGGGGGAACACTGAAGCTTTCTTT,CATMSRGNTEAFF
NA,TRBJ1-5,TRBD1,TRBV19,TGTGCCAGTAGTATAGATCTGGGGGGCAGGGGGCCGTTGGCGAAGCAGCCCCAGCATTTT,CASSIDLGGRGPLAKQPQHF
NA,TRBJ1-4,TRBD1,TRBV15,TGTGCCACCAGCAGGGACAGGGGGCGTGAAAAACTGTTTTTT,CATSRDRGREKLFF
NA,TRBJ1-2,TRBD1,TRBV9,TGTGCCAGCACGAGGGACAGGGGTTCCAGCTATGGCTACACCTTC,CASTRDRGSSYGYTF
NA,TRBJ1-5,TRBD1,TRBV30,TGTGCCTGGAAAGGGGGACAGTCCAATCAGCCCCAGCATTTT,CAWKGGQSNQPQHF
NA,TRBJ1-6,NA,TRBV4-3,TGCGCCAGCAGCGGTAGCCTCAAGACGATAGGTTCACCCCTCCACTTT,CASSGSLKTIGSPLHF
NA,TRBJ2-3,TRBD2,TRBV7-6,TGTGCCAGCAGCTTAGGGGCGGGGGGGCCTTTCACAGATACGCAGTATTTT,CASSLGAGGPFTDTQYF
NA,TRBJ1-5,NA,TRBV2,TGTGCCAGCAGTGATCGGGACTATTGGGGTCAGCCCCAGCATTTT,CASSDRDYWGQPQHF
NA,TRBJ1-1,TRBD1,TRBV6-5,TGTGCCAGCAGTTACGGAGACAGGGGGGACACTGAAGCTTTCTTT,CASSYGDRGDTEAFF
once,TRBJ2-7,TRBD1,TRBV10-3,TGTGCCATTACCCGGACAGGGGGCTTCTACGAGCAGTACTTC,CAITRTGGFYEQYF
once,TRBJ1-1,TRBD1,TRBV9,TGTGCCAGCAACGCAGGGGGAAAGGATGAAGCTTTCTTT,CASNAGGKDEAFF
NA,TRBJ2-1,NA,TRBV11-2,TGTGCCAGCGGACCGACTAACGAGCAGTTCTTC,CASGPTNEQFF
NA,TRBJ1-5,NA,TRBV10-1,TGCGCCAGCAGCCCCGACAGAATTAGCAATCAGCCCCAGCATTTT,CASSPDRISNQPQHF
NA,TRBJ1-3,TRBD1,TRBV18,TGTGCCAGCTCACCTGAGGGACAGCCGGGAGACACCATATATTTT,CASSPEGQPGDTIYF
NA,TRBJ2-3,NA,TRBV4-1,TGCGCCAGCAGCCAAGATCCGACTAGTAGTTATGTTACGCAGTATTTT,CASSQDPTSSYVTQYF
NA,TRBJ1-2,TRBD1,TRBV5-1,TGCGCCAGCAGCCGAGACAGGGGCGGCTATGGCTACACCTTC,CASSRDRGGYGYTF
NA,TRBJ1-2,TRBD1,TRBV5-6,TGTGCCAGCAGCTCCCTACAGGGGAGGTATGGCTACACCTTC,CASSSLQGRYGYTF
few,TRBJ1-2,TRBD1,TRBV3-1/TRBV3-2,TGTGCCAGCAGCCAAAGCTTGGACAGGGACTACACCTTC,CASSQSLDRDYTF
NA,TRBJ1-1,NA,TRBV29-1,TGCAGCGCTTCTTCGAGTGGGAACACTGAAGCTTTCTTT,CSASSSGNTEAFF
NA,TRBJ2-7,TRBD2,TRBV7-2,TGTGCCAGCAGCCCCAGGGGCCTAGCGGGGGGTTTCTCCTACGAGCAGTACTTC,CASSPRGLAGGFSYEQYF
NA,TRBJ1-6,NA,TRBV28,TGTGCCAGCAGCGTCCAGGGAGGTGGTTCACCCCTCCACTTT,CASSVQGGGSPLHF
NA,TRBJ2-1,TRBD2,TRBV6-5,TGTGCCAGCAGCTCGCGGGGGGCTAGCTATGAGCAGTTCTTC,CASSSRGASYEQFF
NA,TRBJ2-1,NA,TRBV7-2,TGTGCCAGCAGCTATCCAGGGATCTACAATGAGCAGTTCTTC,CASSYPGIYNEQFF
NA,TRBJ1-1,NA,TRBV5-1,TGCGCCAGCAGCTACGGAGGTGGGAACACTGAAGCTTTCTTT,CASSYGGGNTEAFF
NA,TRBJ1-5,NA,TRBV5-1,TGCGCCAGCAGCTCGACAGGCAATAGCAATCAGCCCCAGCATTTT,CASSSTGNSNQPQHF
NA,TRBJ1-5,NA,TRBV28,TGTGCCAGCAGTTCGCAGGGTAGGGGCAATCAGCCCCAGCATTTT,CASSSQGRGNQPQHF
NA,TRBJ1-1,TRBD1,TRBV3-1/TRBV3-2,TGTGCCAGCAGCCAGCAGGGGGTAGGGGATTTCTTT,CASSQQGVGDFF
NA,TRBJ2-3,NA,TRBV27,TGTGCCAGCAGTTTATGGGGGGTGACAGATACGCAGTATTTT,CASSLWGVTDTQYF
NA,TRBJ2-3,NA,TRBV9,TGTGCCAGCAGCGAATGGACTTCGTACACAGATACGCAGTATTTT,CASSEWTSYTDTQYF
NA,TRBJ1-1,TRBD1,TRBV7-9,TGTGCCAGCAGCGGTACTACAGGGGAGGTTGCTGAAGCTTTCTTT,CASSGTTGEVAEAFF
NA,TRBJ1-4,NA,TRBV19,TGTGCCAGTACGAGACGGGCTAATGAAAAACTGTTTTTT,CASTRRANEKLFF
once,TRBJ2-3,TRBD2,TRBV5-6,TGTGCCAGCAGTCGGACTAGCGGGGGGGCCTCAGGCACAGATACGCAGTATTTT,CASSRTSGGASGTDTQYF
NA,TRBJ2-2,TRBD1,TRBV29-1,TGCAGCGTTCAAAGGGGGACAGGGGACACCGGGGAGCTGTTTTTT,CSVQRGTGDTGELFF
NA,TRBJ2-1,TRBD2,TRBV7-6,TGTGCCAGCAGCTTAGGAGCGGGGGGCCCCAGTTCCTACAATGAGCAGTTCTTC,CASSLGAGGPSSYNEQFF
NA,TRBJ2-1,NA,TRBV7-3,TGTGCCAGCAGCCCCACGAGAGGAGATTACAATGAGCAGTTCTTC,CASSPTRGDYNEQFF
NA,TRBJ2-1,TRBD2,TRBV5-1,TGCGCCAGCAGCGTAAGCGGGAGCTCCTACAATGAGCAGTTCTTC,CASSVSGSSYNEQFF
NA,TRBJ1-1,TRBD1,TRBV28,TGTGCCAGCAGTTTACGGAACAGGGGGCAGGCTGAAGCTTTCTTT,CASSLRNRGQAEAFF
NA,TRBJ1-5,TRBD1,TRBV2,TGTGCCAGCAGCCAGACAGGGATAAGCAATCAGCCCCAGCATTTT,CASSQTGISNQPQHF
NA,TRBJ2-1,NA,TRBV27,TGTGCCAGCCGCCAGTCCAGGGGTGAATACAATGAGCAGTTCTTC,CASRQSRGEYNEQFF
NA,TRBJ1-2,NA,TRBV28,TGTGCCAGCAGCCAGGTGCACTATGGCTACACCTTC,CASSQVHYGYTF
NA,TRBJ2-3,TRBD2,TRBV11-2,TGTGCCAGCAGCTTAGAGGGGCGGCGGGGGGGCCTTTGGTTAGATACGCAGTATTTT,CASSLEGRRGGLWLDTQYF
NA,TRBJ1-6,NA,TRBV7-9,TGTGCCAGCAGCCGACAGGCAAACTATAATTCACCCCTCCACTTT,CASSRQANYNSPLHF
NA,TRBJ1-6,TRBD1,TRBV6-4,TGTGCCAGCAATCAAGGACAGGGATGGAATTCACCCCTCCACTTT,CASNQGQGWNSPLHF
NA,TRBJ1-6,TRBD1,TRBV2,TGTGCCAGCAGTAATCAACAGGGGCCGTTACCCCCCCACTTT,CASSNQQGPLPPHF
NA,TRBJ2-2,TRBD2,TRBV7-2,TGTGCCAGCAGCCCTCCGAGCGGGAGTGCCGGGGAGCTGTTTTTT,CASSPPSGSAGELFF
NA,TRBJ1-3,NA,TRBV4-3,TGCGCCAGCAGCCAAACGTTACTCTCTGGAAACACCATATATTTT,CASSQTLLSGNTIYF
NA,TRBJ1-3,TRBD1,TRBV7-2,TGTGCCAGCAGCCCCGCCGGGACAGTTTCCTCTGGAAACACCATATATTTT,CASSPAGTVSSGNTIYF
NA,TRBJ1-5,TRBD1,TRBV2,TGTGCCAGCGGGGGGGTAACCGCAGGGGGCACGGGCAATCAGCCCCAGCATTTT,CASGGVTAGGTGNQPQHF
NA,TRBJ2-1,TRBD1,TRBV29-1,TGCAGCGTTCGAGGGGGCAGCTCCTACAATGAGCAGTTCTTC,CSVRGGSSYNEQFF
NA,TRBJ2-1,TRBD1,TRBV10-3,TGTGCCATCAGACCGGGACAGGGGGCTGAGACCTACAATGAGCAGTTCTTC,CAIRPGQGAETYNEQFF